This T cell receptor (beta chain) was recovered during a study of blood T cell repertoires in COVID-19. Study in general: Spain, Italy and the United States supplied samples that represented acute and convalescent COVID-19. Sources were T cells, B-cell-depleted T cells, or PBMCs; the material itself was cDNA or gDNA.

As originally analysed: Researchers report that nucleated cell counts were estimated from reference gene primer amplification. This table comes from immunoSEQ multiplex PCR, and its TCRdb copy is limited to in-frame clones, with some not included. V and J calls and clone size are as listed in that table; D and trimming were resolved from the DNA. Seen here are tens of thousands of clones, around 90% observed once, and the top ten hold 25% to 35%. CDR3 size: 16 residues. CDR1 is MNHEY and CDR2 is SVGEGT in the germline V gene. V dropped 5 bases and J dropped 5; count of bases not matched to a gene: 12.

This rearrangement joins TRBV6-2 or TRBV6-3 to TRBJ1-2; 9 bases map to TRBD1. Sequenced sample: peripheral blood. The receptor was derived from a woman older than 75 with acute or convalescent COVID-19. The CDR3 bases are TGTGCCAGCAGTCGTATAACCGGGACAGGGAAGTATGGCTACACCTTC. This sequence encodes CASSRITGTGKYGYTF.